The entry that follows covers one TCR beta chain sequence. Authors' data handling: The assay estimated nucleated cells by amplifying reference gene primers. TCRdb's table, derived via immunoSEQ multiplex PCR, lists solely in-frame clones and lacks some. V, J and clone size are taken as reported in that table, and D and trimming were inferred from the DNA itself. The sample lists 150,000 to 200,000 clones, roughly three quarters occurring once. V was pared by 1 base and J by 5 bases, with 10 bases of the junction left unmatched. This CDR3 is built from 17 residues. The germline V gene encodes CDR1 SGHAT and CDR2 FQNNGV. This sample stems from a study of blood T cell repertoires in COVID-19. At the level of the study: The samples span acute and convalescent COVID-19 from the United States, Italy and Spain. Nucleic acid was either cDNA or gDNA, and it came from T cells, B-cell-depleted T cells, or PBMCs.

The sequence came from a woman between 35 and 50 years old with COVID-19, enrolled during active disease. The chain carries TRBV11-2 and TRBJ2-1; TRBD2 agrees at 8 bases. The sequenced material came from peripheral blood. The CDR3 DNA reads TGTGCCAGCAGCTTAGCCGGTACTAGCGGCCATAACAATGAGCAGTTCTTC. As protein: CASSLAGTSGHNNEQFF.